One sample yielded the 30 T cell receptor beta chains listed below, sequenced in a study of blood T cell repertoires in COVID-19. The repertoire was sequenced with immunoSEQ multiplex PCR; TCRdb's copy has only in-frame clones and lacks some. The table has tens of thousands of clones, roughly 86% seen once; the top ten hold 15% to 20%. Sequencing input: peripheral blood. The receptor set was obtained from a man in his sixties with active or convalescent COVID-19.

This chain joins TRBV4-3 and TRBJ2-3, with 11 bases matching TRBD2. The CDR3 spans 16 residues. After removal of 2 bases from V and 7 bases from J, the junction contained 8 bases not matched to a gene. The germline gives CDR1 LGHNA, CDR2 YSLEER. The CDR3 sequence: CASSQLLAGDSYTQYF. The CDR3 nucleotides are TGCGCCAGCAGCCAATTACTAGCGGGGGATTCATATACGCAGTATTTT.

The CDR3 region is CASSGGARETQYF. CDR3 nucleotides: TGTGCCAGCAGCGGGGGGGCCCGGGAGACCCAGTACTTC. V and J are TRBV28 and TRBJ2-5; 8 nucleotides agree with TRBD2. V gave up 6 bases and J gave up 5 bases; unmatched junction bases: 5. Germline V gives CDR1 MDHEN, CDR2 SYDVKM. The CDR3 spans 13 residues.

The rearrangement joins TRBV21-1 to TRBJ1-1. TRBV21-1 is listed as a pseudogene. This CDR3 is built from 15 residues. The CDR3 protein is CASSKVCWGGTEAFF. CDR3 coding DNA: TGTGCCAGCAGCAAGGTGTGCTGGGGAGGAACTGAAGCTTTCTTT.

This chain joins TRBV27 and TRBJ2-1; D ambiguous. Trimming removed 2 bases from V and 1 base from J, with 9 bases in between. There are 15 residues in the CDR3. Germline V lookup: CDR1 MNHEY, CDR2 SMNVEV (reference sequence). The CDR3, as DNA: TGTGCCAGCAGTTTACAGTCGTTTTCCTACAATGAGCAGTTCTTC. As protein: CASSLQSFSYNEQFF.

This clone was counted once. The chain joins TRBV10-3 to TRBJ1-4, with D maybe TRBD1 (6 bases). V was pared by 0 bases and J by 8 bases, with 13 bases between. The CDR3 has 15 amino acids. Germline values: CDR1 ENHRY, CDR2 SYGVKD. As DNA, the CDR3 is TGTGCCATCAGTGAGTCGTTAGGGGGAGAGGAAAAACTGTTTTTT. It encodes CAISESLGGEEKLFF.

The V gene is TRBV28, the J gene TRBJ1-3; D might be TRBD1 (5 bases). Germline CDR1 MDHEN, CDR2 SYDVKM. Trimming left V 6 bases short and J 0 bases short, with 12 bases between. The CDR3 is 15 amino acids. In DNA form, the CDR3 reads TGTGCCAGCAGCAAAACAGGCCGCTCTGGAAACACCATATATTTT. Translating gives CASSKTGRSGNTIYF.

The genes are TRBV18 and TRBJ1-5; 8 nucleotides agree with TRBD1. This CDR3 has 14 amino acids. CDR1 and CDR2 (germline): KGHSH, LQKENI. After removal of 3 bases from V and 8 bases from J, the junction contained 6 bases not matched to a gene. CDR3 residues: CASSPATGDKPQHF. DNA for the CDR3: TGTGCCAGCTCACCCGCGACAGGGGATAAGCCCCAGCATTTT. Full variable domain (rest looked up from reference TRBV18 and TRBJ1-5): NAGVMQNPRHLVRRRGQEARLRCSPMKGHSHVYWYRQLPEEGLKFMVYLQKENIIDESGMPKERFSAEFPKEGPSILRIQQVVRGDSAAYFCASSPATGDKPQHFGDGTRLSIL.

This chain connects TRBV6-5 to TRBJ1-1, with 8 bases identical to TRBD1. Germline CDR1 is MNHEY and CDR2 is SVGAGI. The V segment lost 7 bases and the J segment 5 bases; nucleotides outside the gene matches: 9. The CDR3 is 14 amino acids. The CDR3 DNA reads TGTGCCAGCACCGTGACAGGGGCAGGGACTGAAGCTTTCTTT. Its protein product is CASTVTGAGTEAFF.

The chain employs TRBV7-9 and TRBJ2-2, with 11 positions matching TRBD2. Germline V gives CDR1 SEHNR, CDR2 FQNEAQ (reference sequence). V gave up 5 bases and J gave up 4 bases; unmatched junction bases: 6. The CDR3 loop spans 16 amino acids. The CDR3: CASSHGTSGGTGELFF. In DNA form, the CDR3 reads TGTGCCAGCAGCCACGGGACTAGCGGAGGCACCGGGGAGCTGTTTTTT.

The chain combines TRBV7-2 with TRBJ2-7; 8 bases are a match to TRBD1. The CDR3 is 14 amino acids. The V and J ends lost 4 bases and 0 bases, in that order; junction bases with no gene match: 2. The germline gives CDR1 SGHTA, CDR2 FQGNSA. This CDR3 reads CASSSQGASYEQYF. The CDR3 DNA sequence: TGTGCCAGCAGCTCTCAGGGGGCCTCCTACGAGCAGTACTTC.

This chain's CDR3 is CASSPERDTEAFF. DNA for the CDR3: TGTGCCAGCTCACCCGAGAGGGACACTGAAGCTTTCTTT. The chain carries TRBV18 and TRBJ1-1; no reliable D call. The V gene's germline CDR1 is KGHSH and CDR2 LQKENI. Trimming took off 3 bases at V and 3 bases at J, with 8 bases between the two ends. This CDR3 is 13 amino acids long.

This chain connects TRBV29-1 to TRBJ1-2; possibly TRBD1 for D (5 bases). Deletions cut 0 bases from V and 0 bases from J, with 17 bases between. Germline V gene lookup returns CDR1 SQVTM and CDR2 ANQGSEA. The CDR3 is 17 residues long. As DNA, the CDR3 is TGCAGCGTTGAAGATCGGTCAGGGCAAAGTCCTAACTATGGCTACACCTTC. Amino acid sequence: CSVEDRSGQSPNYGYTF.

The V call is TRBV9, the J call TRBJ1-1; D is unresolved. The V gene's germline CDR1 is SGDLS and CDR2 YYNGEE. Trimming stripped 2 bases from V and 5 bases from J, with 13 bases between. The CDR3 is 14 residues long. CDR3: CASSVQRDRTEAFF. Here the CDR3 DNA reads TGTGCCAGCAGCGTTCAGCGGGATAGAACTGAAGCTTTCTTT.

The chain joins TRBV5-1 to TRBJ2-5; 9 bases line up with TRBD1. CDR3 length equals 14 residues. The V gene's germline CDR1 is SGHRS and CDR2 YFSETQ. V lost 0 bases, J lost 7 bases, and 4 bases stayed unmatched. CDR3 sequence (DNA): TGCGCCAGCAGCTTGGAGGGACAGGGCGCGACCCAGTACTTC. This codes for CASSLEGQGATQYF.

This chain links TRBV12-3 or TRBV12-4 with TRBJ2-7; 7 bases are shared with TRBD1. The CDR3 contains 13 residues. V was clipped by 5 bases and J by 2 bases; unmatched bases: 3. As DNA, the CDR3 is TGTGCCAGCAGTGCCCAGGGGGCCTACGAGCAGTACTTC. This codes for CASSAQGAYEQYF.

The chain carries TRBV14 and TRBJ1-2; TRBD1 is a possible D gene (5 bases). Germline CDR1 reads SGHDN; CDR2 reads FVKESK. The V end was cut by 0 bases, the J end by 3 bases, with 11 bases between. CDR3 length: 15 amino acids. This CDR3 is CASSQDTGPDYGYTF. The CDR3 DNA sequence: TGTGCCAGCAGCCAAGATACAGGACCAGACTATGGCTACACCTTC. Together with reference TRBV14 and TRBJ1-2, the CDR3 gives the full variable domain: EAGVTQFPSHSVIEKGQTVTLRCDPISGHDNLYWYRRVMGKEIKFLLHFVKESKQDESGMPNNRFLAERTGGTYSTLKVQPAELEDSGVYFCASSQDTGPDYGYTFGSGTRLTVV.

The gene calls are TRBV29-1 and TRBJ1-3, with D hard to call. V lost 3 bases and J 4 bases, leaving 4 bases between the germline ends. The CDR3 is made up of 11 amino acids. The germline gives CDR1 SQVTM, CDR2 ANQGSEA. In DNA, the CDR3 is TGCAGCGTTGAGTTAGGAAACACCATATATTTT. It specifies CSVELGNTIYF.

V usage is TRBV10-1 and J usage is TRBJ2-5; 7 bases map to TRBD1. There are 15 residues in the CDR3. CDR1 and CDR2 from the germline V gene are WNHNN and SYGVQD (reference sequence). V trimming: 0 bases; J trimming: 7 bases; junction bases outside the gene matches: 8. CDR3 region: CASSESGGLGATQYF. Written as DNA, the CDR3 is TGCGCCAGCAGTGAGTCAGGGGGCCTAGGTGCGACCCAGTACTTC.

V is TRBV2 and J is TRBJ1-4; 7 bases fit TRBD1. The CDR3 consists of 17 residues. V dropped 4 bases and J dropped 4; count of bases not matched to a gene: 12. Germline CDR1 is SNHLY and CDR2 is FYNNEI. CDR3 nucleotide sequence: TGTGCCAGCAGTGTTACCGGGACAGACCTCTTTAATGAAAAACTGTTTTTT. Its translation is CASSVTGTDLFNEKLFF.

This sequence joins TRBV10-3 and TRBJ2-3; 15 bases align to TRBD2. This CDR3 is built from 15 residues. The ends lost 9 bases at V and 8 bases at J; junction bases unmatched: 9. Germline-derived CDR1 and CDR2 are ENHRY and SYGVKD. The CDR3 is CAMNSGLAGGRTQYF. The DNA for the CDR3 is TGTGCCATGAACTCGGGACTAGCGGGGGGTCGTACGCAGTATTTT.

The chain employs TRBV6-6 and TRBJ2-1; D is undetermined. There are 12 residues in the CDR3. V shed 6 bases and J shed 10 bases, with 13 bases lying between them. CDR1 and CDR2 (germline): MNHNY, SVGAGI (reference sequence). The CDR3 DNA follows: TGTGCCAGCAGGAGAGGAGAAGGAGAGCAGTTCTTC. Protein product: CASRRGEGEQFF.

The genes are TRBV4-1 and TRBJ1-5, with no clear D. The V and J ends lost 4 bases and 8 bases respectively, with 12 bases between them. Germline CDR1 and CDR2: MGHRA and YSYEKL. The length of the CDR3 is 13 residues. DNA of the CDR3: TGCGCCAGCAGCCGGGAGATTAATGAGCCCCAGCATTTT. Amino acid sequence: CASSREINEPQHF.

This rearrangement joins TRBV28 to TRBJ2-3; 7 bases agree with TRBD2. Germline assignment: CDR1 MDHEN and CDR2 SYDVKM. This CDR3 has 14 residues. V lost 6 bases and J lost 2; bases outside the gene matches: 5. The CDR3 here is CASRGGVNTDTQYF. The CDR3 DNA reads as TGTGCCAGCAGGGGGGGGGTAAACACAGATACGCAGTATTTT. Combining the CDR3 with reference TRBV28 and TRBJ2-3 gives the whole variable domain DVKVTQSSRYLVKRTGEKVFLECVQDMDHENMFWYRQDPGLGLRLIYFSYDVKMKEKGDIPEGYSVSREKKERFSLILESASTNQTSMYLCASRGGVNTDTQYFGPGTRLTVL.

The chain carries TRBV28 and TRBJ2-3; 9 positions agree with TRBD2. The CDR3 extends over 13 amino acids. Trimming at V came to 10 bases and at J to 0 bases, leaving 2 bases not matched to a gene. From germline, CDR1 is MDHEN and CDR2 SYDVKM. The CDR3 bases are TGTGCCACTGCGGGAGGGAGCACAGATACGCAGTATTTT. Its translation is CATAGGSTDTQYF.

This chain links TRBV5-4 with TRBJ1-2; D call uncertain. Germline V gene data show CDR1 as SGHNT and CDR2 as YYREEE (reference sequence). Trimming left V 1 base short and J 4 bases short, with 17 bases between. The CDR3 extends over 16 amino acids. CDR3 nucleotides: TGTGCCAGCAGCTTGAAATTAGAAAGTCCACTCTATGGCTACACCTTC. This translates into CASSLKLESPLYGYTF.

V usage is TRBV27 and J usage is TRBJ2-4; tentatively, D is TRBD1 (6 bases). The CDR3 covers 14 residues. The V end lost 6 bases, the J end lost 6 bases, and 15 bases lay between the germline ends. Germline V CDR1 and CDR2: MNHEY, SMNVEV (reference sequence). CDR3 region: CASSMRGSRNIQYF. For the CDR3, the DNA is TGTGCCAGCAGCATGAGGGGGTCCAGAAACATTCAGTACTTC.

J is TRBJ1-3 and V is TRBV6-1; no clear D. The V end was cut by 2 bases, the J end by 5 bases, with 10 bases between. CDR1 MNHNS and CDR2 SASEGT come from the germline V gene. The CDR3 length is 14 residues. Here the CDR3 reads CASSESAGRNTIYF. CDR3 DNA: TGTGCCAGCAGTGAAAGCGCGGGAAGAAACACCATATATTTT.

The J gene is TRBJ2-2, the V gene TRBV7-8; 8 bases fit TRBD2. After removal of 0 bases from V and 4 bases from J, the junction contained 7 bases not matched to a gene. Germline V gives CDR1 SGHVS, CDR2 FQNEAQ. This CDR3 region has 17 residues. CDR3 sequence (DNA): TGTGCCAGCAGCTTAGCGGGGGGTAGCGGGGTCACCGGGGAGCTGTTTTTT. This sequence encodes CASSLAGGSGVTGELFF.

The chain couples TRBV24-1 to TRBJ1-3; D gene uncertain. The germline V gene has CDR1 KGHDR and CDR2 SFDVKD. The V end lost 6 bases, the J end lost 3 bases, and 5 bases lay between the germline ends. This CDR3 has 12 residues. The CDR3 DNA reads TGTGCCACCAGTCCCGGTGGAAACACCATATATTTT. Translation gives CATSPGGNTIYF.

The chain uses TRBV5-1 and TRBJ1-2; the D gene is possibly TRBD1 (5 bases). Per germline, CDR1 SGHRS and CDR2 YFSETQ. V was clipped by 3 bases and J by 0 bases, with 24 bases between them. The CDR3 runs 19 residues. The CDR3 here is CASSSIIRTRTGPNYGYTF. The CDR3 DNA follows: TGCGCCAGCAGCTCAATAATCAGGACAAGGACCGGTCCTAACTATGGCTACACCTTC.